These T cell receptor beta chains were read from a single sample in a study of monozygotic twins with inflammatory bowel disease. One entry per CDR3 protein, without DNA, is what TCRdb gives after re-calling the 5' RACE reads. This table holds around 97,000 distinct CDR3 sequences. Sequences were obtained from blood. These receptors originate from a human donor with ulcerative colitis or Crohn's disease, or a healthy co-twin of an affected twin (not recorded which). CDR3s include the opening cysteine and the closing phenylalanine or tryptophan. Only some rows state a clone size, as once, few, many or a class for expanded clones.

v_gene	abundance	j_gene	CDR3aa
TRBV20-1	NA	TRBJ2-7	CSAGGRKSSYEQYF
TRBV6-1	NA	TRBJ2-6	CASRPTWSGANVLTF
TRBV4-2	NA	TRBJ1-5	CASSQATTSNQPQHF
TRBV7-9	NA	TRBJ1-3	CASRPNRGAGTLITIYF
TRBV6-2/TRBV6-3	NA	TRBJ2-1	CASSQGLASRNEQFF
TRBV12-3/TRBV12-4	NA	TRBJ2-7	CASGGDRGPYEQYF
TRBV28	NA	TRBJ2-7	CASSLGGGEQYF
TRBV5-1	NA	TRBJ2-5	CASSLGQKETQYF
TRBV18	NA	TRBJ2-5	CASSPPSGETQYF
TRBV7-3	NA	TRBJ2-7	CASSLNSGGVGVYEQYF
TRBV14	NA	TRBJ2-2	CASSQTGSNTGELFF
TRBV6-2/TRBV6-3	NA	TRBJ1-4	CASRSSGAHRRVNEKLFF
TRBV9	NA	TRBJ1-2	CASSYNLRLTGGIYGYTF
TRBV5-8	NA	TRBJ2-7	CASSPGHSYEQYF
TRBV11-2	NA	TRBJ2-5	CASSFGNRGRETQYF
TRBV2	NA	TRBJ2-5	CASSILAGIRETQYF
TRBV5-1	NA	TRBJ1-6	CASSPSGGGANSPLHF
TRBV7-9	NA	TRBJ2-7	CASSGDRRSSYEQYF
TRBV7-9	NA	TRBJ2-5	CASSLDRGDGETQYF
TRBV7-7	NA	TRBJ2-5	CASSSGTGEGTQYF
TRBV7-2	NA	TRBJ1-6	CASSHSGESGRNSPLHF
TRBV6-5	NA	TRBJ2-7	CASSYSLGAVKYSYEQYF
TRBV4-3	NA	TRBJ2-5	CASSLRDRAETQYF
TRBV29-1	medium-sized	TRBJ2-7	CSVAIGRAYEQYF
TRBV28	NA	TRBJ2-3	CASSYAGLAGVADTQYF
TRBV9	NA	TRBJ2-7	CASSEAPDTTSYEQYF
TRBV18	NA	TRBJ2-7	CASSQGASTYEQYF
TRBV27	NA	TRBJ2-3	CASSQAGGPQDTQYF
TRBV15	NA	TRBJ1-5	CATSRVPRGAGNQPQHF
TRBV7-9	NA	TRBJ2-1	CASSLVYSGVSNEQFF
TRBV12-5	NA	TRBJ2-3	CASGLTGSGTDTQYF
TRBV12-3/TRBV12-4	NA	TRBJ1-4	CASRVGLGKLFF
TRBV5-6	NA	TRBJ2-2	CASSLRRGYIGELFF
TRBV29-1	NA	TRBJ2-7	CSVGGGGWGYEQYF
TRBV5-5	NA	TRBJ1-5	CASRPGTENNQPQHF
TRBV7-2	NA	TRBJ2-7	CASSSNRAYEQYF